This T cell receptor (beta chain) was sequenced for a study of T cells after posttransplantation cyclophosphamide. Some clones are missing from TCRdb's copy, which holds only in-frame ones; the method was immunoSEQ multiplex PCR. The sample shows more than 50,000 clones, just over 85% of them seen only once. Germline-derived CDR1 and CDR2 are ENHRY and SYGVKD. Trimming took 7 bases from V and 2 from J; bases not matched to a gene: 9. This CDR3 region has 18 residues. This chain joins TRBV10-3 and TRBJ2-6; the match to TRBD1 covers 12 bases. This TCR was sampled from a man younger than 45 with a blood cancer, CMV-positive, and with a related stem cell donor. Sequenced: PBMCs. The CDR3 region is CAITKGGTGGAGANVLTF. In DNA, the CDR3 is TGTGCCATCACGAAGGGGGGGACAGGGGGCGCTGGGGCCAACGTCCTGACTTTC.